This T cell receptor (beta chain) was captured in a study of blood T cell repertoires in COVID-19. Study in general: Acute and convalescent COVID-19 samples came from the United States, Italy and Spain. PBMCs, B-cell-depleted T cells, or T cells provided the cDNA or gDNA that made up the material.

V was shortened by 2 bases and J by 6 bases, with 11 bases between the two germline ends. Germline V gives CDR1 KGHSH, CDR2 LQKENI. The CDR3 is 13 amino acids. In the authors' methods: Estimation of nucleated cell counts relied on the amplification of reference gene primers. Method: immunoSEQ multiplex PCR; TCRdb's copy keeps in-frame clones and lacks some. That table is the source of V, J and clone size, and D and trimming were worked out from the DNA. The table has approximately 58,000 clones, 90% seen once. The clonotype originates from a woman of 80 years or more with active COVID-19. Specimen: peripheral blood. The chain combines TRBV18 with TRBJ2-7; no definite D call. The CDR3 DNA sequence: TGTGCCAGCTCACCAGGGCCCAATATCGAGCAGTACGTC. Protein product: CASSPGPNIEQYV.